The source of this T cell receptor beta chain is a study of cytomegalovirus exposure and HLA in healthy donors. Amplification used 60 Vbeta primers and 13 Jbeta primers. This table comes from immunoSEQ multiplex PCR, and its TCRdb copy is limited to in-frame clones, with some not included. This repertoire shows some 130,000 clones, 74% found once; its top ten account for roughly 6.3%. This CDR3 has 18 residues. V shed 7 bases and J 0 bases; nucleotides not matched to a gene: 8. Germline V gives CDR1 LGHNT, CDR2 FRNRAP. The sample comprised PBMCs. The chain employs TRBV12-5 and TRBJ2-3; 15 bases map to TRBD2. This TCR came from a woman aged 50 to 65 in good health and CMV-seropositive. CDR3 nucleotide sequence: TGTGCTAGTGCCCTCGGGACTAGCGGGGGGTTTAGCACAGATACGCAGTATTTT. The encoded protein is CASALGTSGGFSTDTQYF.